The 16 T cell receptor beta chains given below trace back to one sample, sequenced in a study of PD-1 blockade in classical Hodgkin lymphoma (TCRdb year 2020). Library method: the immunoSEQ multiplex PCR assay. As stored in TCRdb, this immuneACCESS dataset retains in-frame rearrangements with V and J assigned. A fraction of the clones does not appear; measured against another copy, unresolved V genes explain less than half of the discrepancy, and the remainder lacks a known reason. Within this sample are 20,000 or so clones, with around 84% of them counted one time only. The ten largest clones represent approximately 6% of the sample. The time point label of this sample denotes: cycle 1 day 1 (C1D1), immediately before nivolumab initiation. Every trial patient had relapsed following autologous stem cell transplantation, and prior brentuximab vedotin exposure was what differed among cohorts A, B and C.

The sample was peripheral blood mononuclear cells (PBMCs), taken at baseline. Every receptor here comes from a human donor with classical Hodgkin lymphoma.

V and J are TRBV28 and TRBJ1-4; unclear D gene. V was pared by 8 bases and J by 5 bases, with 9 bases between. Germline CDR1 reads MDHEN; CDR2 reads SYDVKM. The CDR3 runs 12 residues. Here the CDR3 DNA reads TGTGCCAGCGAGGGCACGAATGAAAAACTGTTTTTT. It encodes CASEGTNEKLFF.

This chain joins TRBV28 and TRBJ1-6; 7 bases are a match to TRBD1. Germline V gene lookup returns CDR1 MDHEN and CDR2 SYDVKM. This CDR3 spans 15 amino acids. The J segment lost 10 bases and the V segment lost 1 base, leaving 7 bases of the junction unmatched. Here the CDR3 reads CASSLYGRGNSPLHF. CDR3 nucleotides: TGTGCCAGCAGTTTATACGGCAGGGGGAACTCACCCCTCCACTTT.

V gene TRBV7-9 combines with J gene TRBJ1-3; perhaps TRBD1 as D (5 bases). V was shortened by 4 bases and J by 0 bases, with 13 bases between the two germline ends. The CDR3 has 16 residues. Germline CDR1 is SEHNR and CDR2 is FQNEAQ (reference sequence). The CDR3 DNA reads as TGTGCCAGCAGCTCGGGACCAGGGAACTCTGGAAACACCATATATTTT. Translating gives CASSSGPGNSGNTIYF.

The V call is TRBV9, the J call TRBJ2-1; a possible D gene is TRBD2 (6 bases). Germline V gene lookup returns CDR1 SGDLS and CDR2 YYNGEE. V was shortened by 0 bases and J by 4 bases, with 20 bases between the two germline ends. The CDR3 extends over 18 amino acids. For the CDR3, the DNA is TGTGCCAGCAGCGTAGGGCCCTGGAGGGCCCCCTATTACAATGAGCAGTTCTTC. This codes for CASSVGPWRAPYYNEQFF.

The rearrangement joins TRBV5-4 to TRBJ2-6; no firm D call. The CDR3 sequence is 15 residues long. Germline CDR1 SGHNT, CDR2 YYREEE (reference sequence). The germline V and J ends were trimmed by 4 bases and 0 bases, with 8 bases remaining between them. The CDR3 reads CASSPGPSGANVLTF. The CDR3 coding sequence is TGTGCCAGCAGCCCGGGCCCCTCTGGGGCCAACGTCCTGACTTTC.

J is TRBJ1-5 and V is TRBV29-1; D ambiguous. Germline CDR1 is SQVTM and CDR2 is ANQGSEA. The CDR3 consists of 9 residues. Trimming pared 6 bases from V and 8 bases from J, leaving 5 bases between. CDR3: CSVNKPQHF. CDR3 bases: TGCAGCGTGAATAAGCCCCAGCATTTT. Together with reference TRBV29-1 and TRBJ1-5, the CDR3 gives the full variable domain: SAVISQKPSRDICQRGTSLTIQCQVDSQVTMMFWYRQQPGQSLTLIATANQGSEATYESGFVIDKFPISRPNLTFSTLTVSNMSPEDSSIYLCSVNKPQHFGDGTRLSIL.

Turning to this clone: One end of the junction varies from germline; a read error may be responsible. The gene calls are TRBV9 and TRBJ2-3, with D perhaps matching TRBD2 (6 bases). Germline values: CDR1 SGDLS, CDR2 YYNGEE. The CDR3 sequence is 14 residues long. CDR3 amino acids: CASSVDGRRDGADF. DNA of the CDR3: TGTGCCAGCAGCGTAGACGGGCGGAGGGACGGAGCCGATTTT.

The CDR3, as DNA: TGTGCCAGCAGCCATCCTAGCGGGATCTCTGGAAACACCATATATTTT. Translated: CASSHPSGISGNTIYF. This chain joins TRBV7-2 and TRBJ1-3; D gene unclear. V lost 5 bases to trimming and J lost 0 bases, with 14 bases between them. Germline assignment: CDR1 SGHTA and CDR2 FQGNSA. CDR3 length equals 16 residues.

The chain recombines TRBV19 with TRBJ1-4, with no clear D. The CDR3 is 15 residues long. Trimming left V 7 bases short and J 0 bases short, with 12 bases between. The germline V gene encodes CDR1 LNHDA and CDR2 SQIVND (reference sequence). The CDR3 spells CASTRRVATNEKLFF. Here the CDR3 DNA reads TGTGCCAGTACCAGGAGGGTTGCAACTAATGAAAAACTGTTTTTT.

This chain uses TRBV2 with TRBJ2-2; a possible D gene is TRBD2 (5 bases). The CDR3 is 16 residues long. CDR1 and CDR2 from the germline V gene are SNHLY and FYNNEI. Trimming shortened V by 5 bases and J by 0 bases, and 13 bases separated the two germline ends. CDR3 nucleotides: TGTGCCAGCAGTAGCGGACGGTCCGCGAACACCGGGGAGCTGTTTTTT. It yields the protein CASSSGRSANTGELFF.

J is TRBJ2-3 and V is TRBV27; D perhaps matches TRBD1 (5 bases). The CDR3 runs to 15 residues. V lost 5 bases and J 0 bases, leaving 12 bases between the germline ends. Per germline, CDR1 MNHEY and CDR2 SMNVEV (reference sequence). In DNA form, the CDR3 reads TGTGCCAGCAGTCCTAGACAGAGAAGCACAGATACGCAGTATTTT. Protein sequence: CASSPRQRSTDTQYF.

In DNA form, the CDR3 reads TGTGCCAGCAGCTTGGGGACTAGCGGGGCCTACGAGCAGTACTTC. It specifies CASSLGTSGAYEQYF. The chain is built from TRBV11-2 and TRBJ2-7; TRBD2 matches 13 bases. The CDR3 spans 15 residues. From germline, CDR1 is SGHAT and CDR2 FQNNGV. The V and J ends lost 3 bases and 2 bases, in that order; junction bases with no gene match: 1.

The V gene is TRBV5-6, the J gene TRBJ2-5, with D perhaps given as TRBD1 or TRBD2 (5 bases each). Germline values: CDR1 SGHDT, CDR2 YYEEEE. V was clipped by 1 base and J by 4 bases, with 11 bases between them. The CDR3 covers 14 residues. The CDR3 region has the DNA TGTGCCAGCAGCTTGCCTGGGGCGGGAGAGACCCAGTACTTC. It codes for CASSLPGAGETQYF.

This clone was picked up a small number of times. This sequence joins TRBV5-1 and TRBJ2-5, with D perhaps assigned TRBD1 or TRBD2 (6 bases each). Germline lookup yields CDR1 SGHRS and CDR2 YFSETQ. Trimming took 5 bases from V and 4 from J, leaving 27 bases between them. The CDR3 runs to 18 residues. The chain's CDR3 is CASRAGPGGGFLGETQYF. In DNA form, the CDR3 reads TGCGCCAGCAGAGCCGGGCCCGGAGGGGGTTTCCTTGGAGAGACCCAGTACTTC.

J is TRBJ1-2 and V is TRBV5-8; 7 bases fit TRBD1. Germline CDR1 reads SGHTS; CDR2 reads YDEGEE. The CDR3 totals 14 residues. V dropped 6 bases and J dropped 4; count of bases not matched to a gene: 9. The CDR3 bases are TGTGCCAGCACCAGAAAGGGGGCTTCCTATGGCTACACCTTC. It yields the protein CASTRKGASYGYTF.

The rearrangement uses TRBV29-1 and TRBJ2-1; the D call may be TRBD1 or TRBD2 (5 bases each). Germline assignment: CDR1 SQVTM and CDR2 ANQGSEA. The CDR3 covers 13 residues. The V gene lost 1 base and the J gene lost 5 bases, with 9 bases spanning the gap. The CDR3 DNA sequence: TGCAGCGTTGAAGGCAGGGACGACAATGAGCAGTTCTTC. It encodes CSVEGRDDNEQFF.